This T cell receptor beta chain came from a study of T-cell reconstitution after alpha-beta-depleted transplantation in children. Study results and limitations: Fresh T-cell production supplied most of the T-cell counts and diversity seen one year after transplant. Reportedly, roughly two months post-transplant, alpha-beta T cells arose from several hundred expanded graft clones. TCRbeta diversity was high at day 60 in some patients (a result of surviving recipient T cells and thymic progenitors).

The CDR3 totals 19 residues. V was shortened by 5 bases and J by 2 bases, with 26 bases between the two germline ends. The germline gives CDR1 SGHTA, CDR2 FQGNSA. The library targeted TCRbeta and was prepared with unique molecular identifiers. One entry per CDR3 protein results from TCRdb running MiXCR on the PCR reads. The repertoire holds 130,000 to 150,000 distinct CDR3 sequences, with 8% to 10% as singletons. The table lists this clonotype with many counts. Antigen: not known. The receptor was isolated from a female patient between 2 and 15 years old who had a stem cell transplant for congenital amegakaryocytic thrombocytopenia, so the T cells may come from the graft donor. The sample consisted of PBMCs, mostly from graft donor cells, taken 180 days after TCRalphabeta/CD19-depleted stem cell transplant. The chain combines TRBV7-2 with TRBJ2-3, with a possible D match to TRBD2 (7 bases). The CDR3 sequence: CASSLGGGLDDRYTDTQYF. As DNA, the CDR3 is TGTGCCAGCAGCCTAGGGGGAGGACTAGACGATCGCTACACAGATACGCAGTATTTT.